Following are 12 T cell receptor beta chains from one sample sequenced in a study of tumor-infiltrating lymphocytes in primary liver carcinoma (dated by TCRdb to about 2017). Total RNA and DNA were co-extracted without cell sorting from 20-30 mg of bulk tissue using the AllPrep DNA/RNA mini kit. TCRdb names Illumina HiSeq 2500 as the instrument used. Using a constant-region primer and ProtoScript II reverse transcriptase, TCRbeta-specific cDNA was reverse-transcribed from approximately 0.55 ug total RNA. The TCRbeta libraries were prepared through three rounds of nested multiplex PCR following a slightly modified ARM-PCR procedure. Each of the first two PCR rounds ran for 10 cycles and used multiplex TRBV1-TRBV30 forward primers together with a Cbeta reverse primer. TCRdb handled the public reads itself, with Q25 trimming in fastp and clone calling in MiXCR, and kept productive beta chains. Each entry merges the rows of one CDR3 protein and shows their most common DNA and genes. This sample is represented by 55,000 to 65,000 distinct CDR3 sequences; about two thirds of them were singletons. Approximately 50% of the sample rests with the top ten.

The sequenced sample was liver tumor tissue from sampling region 2. The cell subset or site label here, explained by the study, means: tumor region T2, inferior pole. These receptor sequences come from a man aged 40-50 years with primary liver carcinoma and hepatitis B virus infection.

This clonotype was picked up a small number of times. The junction and the germline gene differ at one end; a read error may be behind it. V and J are TRBV4-1 and TRBJ2-1; no reliable D call. The CDR3 consists of 13 residues. Per germline, CDR1 MGHRA and CDR2 YSYEKL. The chain's CDR3 is CASSKEVVAEQFF. CDR3 DNA sequence: TGCGCCAGCAGCAAAGAGGTAGTTGCTGAGCAGTTCTTC.

About this clonotype: One end of the junction does not line up with germline, which may come from a read error. V and J are TRBV29-1 and TRBJ2-1; 7 bases map to TRBD1. Germline V gene sequence: CDR1 SQVTM, CDR2 ANQGSEA. The CDR3 has 14 amino acids. CDR3 in DNA: TGCAGCGTTGATCGGGACAGTGCCAACAACGAGCAGTTCTTC. This codes for CSVDRDSANNEQFF.

About this clonotype itself: The junction departs from germline at one end; a sequencing error may be responsible. The V call is TRBV10-3, the J call TRBJ2-7, with 9 bases that match TRBD1. There are 16 residues in the CDR3. Per the germline V gene, CDR1 is ENHRY and CDR2 is SYGVKD. This chain's CDR3 is CAITKSPGTGYGEQYF. The CDR3 DNA reads as TGTGCCATCACCAAGAGCCCCGGGACAGGGTACGGCGAGCAGTATTTC.

A word on this clonotype: It is likely a read error, because the conserved phenylalanine at the end of the CDR3 is missing. V usage is TRBV11-2 and J usage is TRBJ2-5; 8 bases align to TRBD2. This CDR3 spans 16 amino acids. Trimming took 9 bases from V and 3 from J; bases not matched to a gene: 15. Germline V lookup: CDR1 SGHAT, CDR2 FQNNGV. CDR3 nucleotide sequence: TGTGCCAGTAGCCAAGCTCCCGGCGGGGGGAAAGAGACCCAGTACATC. This encodes CASSQAPGGGKETQYI.

In regard to this clonotype: The junction and the germline gene differ at one end; a read error may be behind it. The chain couples TRBV20-1 to TRBJ1-1; D gene unclear. The CDR3 spans 14 residues. Per germline, CDR1 DFQATT and CDR2 SNEGSKA (reference sequence). The DNA of the CDR3 is TGCAGTGCTAGGTTGGAAATAATGAACACTGAAGCTGTCTTT. It specifies CSARLEIMNTEAVF.

This clonotype was seen ten or more times. The chain carries TRBV6-6 and TRBJ2-7; no definite D call. This CDR3 region has 12 residues. The V and J ends lost 5 bases and 3 bases respectively, with 8 bases between them. The V gene's germline CDR1 is MNHNY and CDR2 SVGAGI (reference sequence). This CDR3 reads CASSQQHYEQYF. The CDR3 DNA is TGTGCCAGCAGTCAACAGCACTACGAGCAGTACTTC.

A note on this clonotype: One junction end disagrees with the germline gene, perhaps due to a read error. This chain links TRBV11-2 with TRBJ2-5; the match to TRBD2 covers 8 bases. This CDR3 is built from 16 residues. The germline gives CDR1 SGHAT, CDR2 FQNNGV. The CDR3 loop reads CVGSQTSGGGKETQYF. For the CDR3, the DNA is TGTGTCGGCAGCCAAACTTCTGGCGGGGGGAAAGAGACCCAATACTTC.

To note about this clonotype: The conserved closing phenylalanine or tryptophan is absent in this CDR3, likely reflecting a read error. The CDR3 sequence is CARRDGNTEAFL. Written as DNA, the CDR3 is TGTGCCAGGAGGGATGGGAACACTGAAGCTTTCCTT. The chain couples TRBV6-2 or TRBV6-3 to TRBJ1-1; D uncertain. The germline V gene encodes CDR1 MNHEY and CDR2 SVGEGT. With 9 bases removed from V and 1 base from J, the gap between germline ends came to 9 bases. The CDR3 is 12 residues long.

This chain connects TRBV10-1 to TRBJ2-5; D uncertain. V was trimmed by 7 bases and J by 3 bases, leaving 12 bases between them. Per germline, CDR1 WNHNN and CDR2 SYGVQD (reference sequence). This CDR3 is built from 13 residues. The CDR3 nucleotides are TGCGCCAGCATTGATCACGTGAAAGAGACCCAGTACTTC. This translates into CASIDHVKETQYF.

This clonotype was recorded only once. The junction departs from germline at one end; a sequencing error may be responsible. The chain has TRBV6-5 and TRBJ1-3; 8 bases map to TRBD1. Germline assignment: CDR1 MNHEY and CDR2 SVGAGI. The CDR3 spans 16 residues. In DNA form, the CDR3 reads TGTGCCGGCAGTCCCTCCGACAGGGGAGGTGGAAACACCATATATTTT. This encodes CAGSPSDRGGGNTIYF.

In the case of this clonotype: Germline is not matched at one junction end, which may reflect a read error. The V call is TRBV4-1, the J call TRBJ2-7, with a weak D call TRBD1 (6 bases). The CDR3 sequence is 18 residues long. Looked up from germline, CDR1 is MGHRA and CDR2 is YSYEKL. The CDR3 reads CASSQDLYLGAQTYEQCF. The CDR3 coding sequence is TGCGCCAGCAGCCAAGATCTTTATTTGGGGGCGCAAACCTACGAGCAGTGTTTC.

Remarks on this clonotype: A read error may produce the germline difference seen at one junction end. This chain links TRBV29-1 with TRBJ1-2; D is possibly TRBD1 (5 bases). Looked up from germline, CDR1 is SQVTM and CDR2 is ANQGSEA. The CDR3 spans 14 residues. CDR3 residues: CSVWDPGQDYGHAF. The CDR3 region has the DNA TGCAGCGTGTGGGACCCGGGCCAGGACTATGGCCACGCCTTC.